This T cell receptor (beta chain) was documented in a study of cytomegalovirus exposure and HLA in healthy donors. Germline V gives CDR1 SNHLY, CDR2 FYNNEI. This CDR3 has 16 residues. Trimming removed 5 bases at V and 3 bases at J, with 18 bases between. PCR employed 60 Vbeta and 13 Jbeta primers. The data were produced by immunoSEQ multiplex PCR, yet TCRdb's version contains in-frame clones alone and is incomplete. The profile shows over 100,000 clones, roughly 68% of them singletons. This TCR was recovered from a young woman in good health and CMV-seronegative. The sequenced material came from PBMCs. J is TRBJ2-3 and V is TRBV2; TRBD1 might be the D (6 bases). The CDR3 DNA is TGTGCCAGCAGTCTTAGGGGGACGATATCAACAGATACGCAGTATTTT. Amino acid sequence: CASSLRGTISTDTQYF.